The 9 T cell receptor beta chains listed next were all sequenced from one sample in a study of T cells in narcolepsy. The data were produced by immunoSEQ multiplex PCR, yet TCRdb's version contains in-frame clones alone and is incomplete. Here the sample spans around 17,000 clones, roughly 72% being singletons. Sequencing was performed on CD45RA- memory CD8+ T cells from PBMCs. Receptors originate from a human donor with narcolepsy.

This clone was found a few times. The chain employs TRBV9 and TRBJ2-2; D unresolved. Germline values: CDR1 SGDLS, CDR2 YYNGEE. The V and J ends lost 2 bases and 3 bases respectively, with 11 bases between them. This CDR3 is 15 amino acids long. This CDR3 is CASSVEDPYTGELFF. In nucleotides, the CDR3 is TGTGCCAGCAGCGTTGAGGACCCCTACACCGGGGAGCTGTTTTTT.

The DNA for the CDR3 is TGTGCCAGCCCCTTGTCCGGGGATGCTTTCTTT. It codes for CASPLSGDAFF. This chain connects TRBV6-6 to TRBJ1-1; no reliable D call. This CDR3 comprises 11 residues. Germline lookup yields CDR1 MNHNY and CDR2 SVGAGI (reference sequence). Trimming took 8 bases from V and 11 from J, leaving 15 bases between them.

This sequence joins TRBV7-8 and TRBJ1-1; 8 bases match TRBD1. The length of the CDR3 is 16 residues. Unmatched junction bases numbered 16, after V lost 10 bases and J lost 3 bases. Germline V CDR1 and CDR2: SGHVS, FQNEAQ. The CDR3 DNA reads as TGTGCCACAACCTCCCAGGGGGCTCCAGTGGACACTGAAGCTTTCTTT. Translation gives CATTSQGAPVDTEAFF.

The chain employs TRBV6-4 and TRBJ2-2; perhaps TRBD2 as D (6 bases). The V end lost 4 bases, the J end lost 4 bases, and 10 bases lay between the germline ends. Looked up from germline, CDR1 is MRHNA and CDR2 is SNTAGT. The CDR3 is 14 amino acids. The CDR3 here is CASSAAGGTGELFF. CDR3 coding DNA: TGTGCCAGCAGTGCGGCCGGGGGCACCGGGGAGCTGTTTTTT.

This clone was seen just once. The V call is TRBV27, the J call TRBJ1-6; weak D call: TRBD1 (5 bases). CDR3 size: 14 residues. Looked up from germline, CDR1 is MNHEY and CDR2 is SMNVEV (reference sequence). V lost 5 bases and J 10 bases, leaving 15 bases between the germline ends. The CDR3 sequence: CASSIRGSESPLHF. The DNA for the CDR3 is TGTGCCAGCAGTATTAGGGGATCGGAGTCACCCCTCCACTTT.

The chain joins TRBV7-9 to TRBJ2-7; D tentatively reads TRBD1 or TRBD2 (5 bases each). V was clipped by 1 base and J by 8 bases, with 18 bases between them. The CDR3 is made up of 15 amino acids. Germline V gene lookup returns CDR1 SEHNR and CDR2 FQNEAQ (reference sequence). In DNA form, the CDR3 reads TGTGCCAGCAGCTTAGGAGGGGCCCAAGGGGATCAGCAGTACTTC. Translating it yields CASSLGGAQGDQQYF.

The chain combines TRBV27 with TRBJ2-7; possibly TRBD1 for D (5 bases). The CDR3 is 13 residues long. Germline V gene lookup returns CDR1 MNHEY and CDR2 SMNVEV (reference sequence). V lost 2 bases and J 5 bases, leaving 10 bases between the germline ends. CDR3 bases: TGTGCCAGCAGTTTAGCAGGGTTAAACGAGCAGTACTTC. Its protein is CASSLAGLNEQYF.

This rearrangement joins TRBV28 to TRBJ2-1; possible D gene TRBD1, 6 bases. Germline CDR1 MDHEN, CDR2 SYDVKM. Trimming stripped 6 bases from V and 2 bases from J, with 11 bases between. The length of the CDR3 is 14 residues. The CDR3 sequence is CASRRQEAYNEQFF. The CDR3 DNA reads as TGTGCCAGCAGAAGACAGGAAGCCTACAATGAGCAGTTCTTC.

The table lists this clone with a count of one. The genes are TRBV19 and TRBJ2-5, with 7 bases identical to TRBD1. V gave up 5 bases and J gave up 11 bases; unmatched junction bases: 8. The CDR3 totals 12 residues. Germline assignment: CDR1 LNHDA and CDR2 SQIVND (reference sequence). CDR3 nucleotide sequence: TGTGCCAGTAGTGAGACAGGGTTGGTGCAGTACTTC. Translation gives CASSETGLVQYF.